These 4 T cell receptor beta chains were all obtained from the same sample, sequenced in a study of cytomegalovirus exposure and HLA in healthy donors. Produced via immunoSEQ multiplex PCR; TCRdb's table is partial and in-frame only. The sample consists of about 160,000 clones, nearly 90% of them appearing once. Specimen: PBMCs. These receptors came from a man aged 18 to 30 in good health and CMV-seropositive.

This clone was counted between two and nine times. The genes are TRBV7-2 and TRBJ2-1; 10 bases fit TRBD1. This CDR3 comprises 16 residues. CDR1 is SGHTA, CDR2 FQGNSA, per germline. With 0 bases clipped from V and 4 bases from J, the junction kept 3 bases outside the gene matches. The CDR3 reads CASSLAGQGGYNEQFF. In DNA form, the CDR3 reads TGTGCCAGCAGCTTAGCCGGACAGGGGGGGTACAATGAGCAGTTCTTC.

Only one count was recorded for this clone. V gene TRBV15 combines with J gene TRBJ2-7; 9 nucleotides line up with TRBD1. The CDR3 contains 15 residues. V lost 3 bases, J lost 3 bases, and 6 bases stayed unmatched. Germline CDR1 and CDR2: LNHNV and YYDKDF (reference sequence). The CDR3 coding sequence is TGTGCCACCAGCAGGTTGACAGGGGGAGGCTACGAGCAGTACTTC. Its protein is CATSRLTGGGYEQYF.

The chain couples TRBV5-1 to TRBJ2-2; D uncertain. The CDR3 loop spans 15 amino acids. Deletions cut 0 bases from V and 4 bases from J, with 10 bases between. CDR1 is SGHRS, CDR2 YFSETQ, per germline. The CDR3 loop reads CASSLEAETTGELFF. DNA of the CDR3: TGCGCCAGCAGCTTGGAGGCGGAAACCACCGGGGAGCTGTTTTTT.

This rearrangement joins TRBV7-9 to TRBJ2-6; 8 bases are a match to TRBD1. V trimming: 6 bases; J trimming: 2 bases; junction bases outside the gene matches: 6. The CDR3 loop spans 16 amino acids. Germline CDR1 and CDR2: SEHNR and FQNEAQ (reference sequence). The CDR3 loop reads CASRSTTGAGANVLTF. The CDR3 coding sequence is TGTGCCAGCAGATCGACGACAGGGGCTGGGGCCAACGTCCTGACTTTC.